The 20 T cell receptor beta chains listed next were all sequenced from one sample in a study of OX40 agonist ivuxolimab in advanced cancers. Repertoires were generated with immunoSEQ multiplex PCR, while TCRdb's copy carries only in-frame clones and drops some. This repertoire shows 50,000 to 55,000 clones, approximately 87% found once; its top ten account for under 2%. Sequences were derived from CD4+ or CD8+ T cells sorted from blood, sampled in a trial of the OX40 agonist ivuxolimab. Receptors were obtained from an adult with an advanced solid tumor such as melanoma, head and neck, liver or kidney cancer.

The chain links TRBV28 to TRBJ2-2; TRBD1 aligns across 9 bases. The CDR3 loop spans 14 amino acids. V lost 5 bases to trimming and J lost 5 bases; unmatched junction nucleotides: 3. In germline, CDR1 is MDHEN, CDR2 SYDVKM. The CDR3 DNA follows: TGTGCCAGCAGTCGGGACAGGGTTACCGGGGAGCTGTTTTTT. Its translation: CASSRDRVTGELFF.

The CDR3 is CASSGQRNGFNQPQHF. As DNA, the CDR3 is TGTGCCAGCAGTGGACAGAGAAATGGATTTAATCAGCCCCAGCATTTT. This chain joins TRBV2 and TRBJ1-5; TRBD1 might be the D (5 bases). V was clipped by 4 bases and J by 4 bases, with 17 bases between them. This CDR3 is built from 16 residues. CDR1 is SNHLY and CDR2 is FYNNEI in the germline V gene.

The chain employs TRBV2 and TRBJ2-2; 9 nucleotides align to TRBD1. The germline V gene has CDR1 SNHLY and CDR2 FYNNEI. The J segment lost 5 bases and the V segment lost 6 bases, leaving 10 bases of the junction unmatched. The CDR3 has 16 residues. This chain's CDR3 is CASRKNRGQGTGELFF. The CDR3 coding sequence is TGTGCCAGCAGAAAAAACAGGGGGCAGGGAACCGGGGAGCTGTTTTTT.

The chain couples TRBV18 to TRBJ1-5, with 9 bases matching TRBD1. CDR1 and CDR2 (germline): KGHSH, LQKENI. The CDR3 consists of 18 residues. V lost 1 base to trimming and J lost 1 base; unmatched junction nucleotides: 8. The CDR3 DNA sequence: TGTGCCAGCTCACCACTCTCCACAGGGGGCAGGAGCAATCAGCCCCAGCATTTT. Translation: CASSPLSTGGRSNQPQHF. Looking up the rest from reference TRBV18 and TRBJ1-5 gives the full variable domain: NAGVMQNPRHLVRRRGQEARLRCSPMKGHSHVYWYRQLPEEGLKFMVYLQKENIIDESGMPKERFSAEFPKEGPSILRIQQVVRGDSAAYFCASSPLSTGGRSNQPQHFGDGTRLSIL.

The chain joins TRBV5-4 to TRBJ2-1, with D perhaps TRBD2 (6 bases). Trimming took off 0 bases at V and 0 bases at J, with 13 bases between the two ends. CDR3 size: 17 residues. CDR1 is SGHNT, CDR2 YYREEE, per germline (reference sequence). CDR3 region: CASSLDLSGNSYNEQFF. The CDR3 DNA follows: TGTGCCAGCAGCTTGGATCTTAGCGGAAACTCCTACAATGAGCAGTTCTTC.

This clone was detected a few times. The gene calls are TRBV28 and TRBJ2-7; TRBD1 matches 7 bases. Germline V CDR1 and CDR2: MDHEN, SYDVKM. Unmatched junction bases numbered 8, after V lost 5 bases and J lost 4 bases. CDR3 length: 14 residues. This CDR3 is CASSLGGEEYEQYF. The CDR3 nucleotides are TGTGCCAGCAGTCTAGGGGGCGAAGAGTACGAGCAGTACTTC.

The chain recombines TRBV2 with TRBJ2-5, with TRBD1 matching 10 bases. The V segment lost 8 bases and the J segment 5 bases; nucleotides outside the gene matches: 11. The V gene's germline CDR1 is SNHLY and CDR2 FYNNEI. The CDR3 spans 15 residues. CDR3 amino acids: CASGGGQGPGETQYF. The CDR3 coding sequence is TGTGCCAGCGGGGGGGGACAGGGGCCAGGCGAGACCCAGTACTTC.

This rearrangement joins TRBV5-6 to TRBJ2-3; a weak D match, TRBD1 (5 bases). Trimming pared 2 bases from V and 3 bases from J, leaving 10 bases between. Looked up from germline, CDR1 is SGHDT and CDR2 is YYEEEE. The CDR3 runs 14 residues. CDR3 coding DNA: TGTGCCAGCAGCTTTGACAGTAGAACAGATACGCAGTATTTT. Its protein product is CASSFDSRTDTQYF.

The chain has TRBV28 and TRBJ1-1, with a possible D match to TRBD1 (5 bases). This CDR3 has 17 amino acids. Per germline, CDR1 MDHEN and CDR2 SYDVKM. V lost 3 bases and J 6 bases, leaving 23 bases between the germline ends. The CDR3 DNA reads TGTGCCAGCAGTTTCACCTTCTCAGGAGACAGAACCTCTGAAGCTTTCTTT. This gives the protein CASSFTFSGDRTSEAFF.

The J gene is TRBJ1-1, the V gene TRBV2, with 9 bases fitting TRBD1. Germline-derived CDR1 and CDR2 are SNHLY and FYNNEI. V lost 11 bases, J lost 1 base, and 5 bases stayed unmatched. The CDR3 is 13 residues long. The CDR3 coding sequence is TGTGCCCCCCGGACAGGGGAGAACACTGAAGCTTTCTTT. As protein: CAPRTGENTEAFF.

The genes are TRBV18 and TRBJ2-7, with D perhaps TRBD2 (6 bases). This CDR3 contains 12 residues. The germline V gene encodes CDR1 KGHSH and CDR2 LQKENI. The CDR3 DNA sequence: TGTGCCGGCTCACCGGGGCGGGGAGAGCAGTACGTC. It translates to CAGSPGRGEQYV.

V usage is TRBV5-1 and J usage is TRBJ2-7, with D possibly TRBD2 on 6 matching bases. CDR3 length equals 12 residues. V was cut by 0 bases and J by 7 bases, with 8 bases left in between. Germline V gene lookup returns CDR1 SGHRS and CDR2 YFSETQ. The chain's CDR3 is CASSLEEGEQYF. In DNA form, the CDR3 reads TGCGCCAGCAGCTTGGAGGAGGGAGAGCAGTACTTC.

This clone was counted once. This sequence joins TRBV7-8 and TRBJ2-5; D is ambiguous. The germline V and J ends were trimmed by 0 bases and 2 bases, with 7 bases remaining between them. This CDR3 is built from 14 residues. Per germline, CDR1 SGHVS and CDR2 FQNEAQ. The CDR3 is CASSLAGRQETQYF. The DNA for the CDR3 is TGTGCCAGCAGCTTAGCGGGCAGACAAGAGACCCAGTACTTC.

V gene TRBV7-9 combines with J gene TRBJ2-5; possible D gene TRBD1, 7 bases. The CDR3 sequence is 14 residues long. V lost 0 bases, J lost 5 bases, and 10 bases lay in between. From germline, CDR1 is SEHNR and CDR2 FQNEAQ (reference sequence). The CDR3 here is CASSLAAGGETQYF. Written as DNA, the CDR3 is TGTGCCAGCAGCTTAGCCGCAGGGGGGGAGACCCAGTACTTC. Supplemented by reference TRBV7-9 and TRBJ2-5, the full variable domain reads DTGVSQNPRHKITKRGQNVTFRCDPISEHNRLYWYRQTLGQGPEFLTYFQNEAQLEKSRLLSDRFSAERPKGSFSTLEIQRTEQGDSAMYLCASSLAAGGETQYFGPGTRLLVL.

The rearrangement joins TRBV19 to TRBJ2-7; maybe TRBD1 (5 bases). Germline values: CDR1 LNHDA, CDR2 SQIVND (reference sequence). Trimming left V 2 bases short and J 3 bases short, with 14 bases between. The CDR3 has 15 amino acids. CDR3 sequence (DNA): TGTGCCAGTAGTATACGCAGGGAAATTATCTACGAGCAGTACTTC. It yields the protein CASSIRREIIYEQYF.

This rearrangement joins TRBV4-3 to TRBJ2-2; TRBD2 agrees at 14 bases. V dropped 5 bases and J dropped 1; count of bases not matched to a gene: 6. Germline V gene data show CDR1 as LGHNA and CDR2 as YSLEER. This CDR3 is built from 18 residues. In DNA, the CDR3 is TGCGCCAGCAGCGGCGGACTAGCGGGAGGTCGGAACACCGGGGAGCTGTTTTTT. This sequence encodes CASSGGLAGGRNTGELFF.

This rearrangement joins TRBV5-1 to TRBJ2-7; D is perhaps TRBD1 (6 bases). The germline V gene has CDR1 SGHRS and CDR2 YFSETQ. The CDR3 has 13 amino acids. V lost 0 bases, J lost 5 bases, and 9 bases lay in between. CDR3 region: CASSLGGRDEQYF. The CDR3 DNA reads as TGCGCCAGCAGCTTGGGGGGGCGGGACGAGCAGTACTTC.

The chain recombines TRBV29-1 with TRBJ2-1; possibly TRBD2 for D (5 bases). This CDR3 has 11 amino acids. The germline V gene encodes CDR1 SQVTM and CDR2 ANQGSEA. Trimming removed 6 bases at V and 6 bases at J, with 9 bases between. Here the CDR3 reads CSVGLSNEQFF. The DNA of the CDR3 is TGCAGCGTCGGACTTTCCAATGAGCAGTTCTTC.

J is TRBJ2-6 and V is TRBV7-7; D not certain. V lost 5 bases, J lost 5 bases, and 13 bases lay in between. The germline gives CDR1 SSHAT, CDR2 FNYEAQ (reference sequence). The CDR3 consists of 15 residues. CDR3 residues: CASSMPQSRANVLTF. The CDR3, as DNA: TGTGCCAGCAGCATGCCACAAAGTCGGGCCAACGTCCTGACTTTC.

The CDR3 is CASSLAFIRGNTIYF. CDR3 nucleotide sequence: TGTGCCAGCAGCTTGGCGTTTATTCGGGGAAACACCATATATTTT. The genes are TRBV5-5 and TRBJ1-3; unclear D gene. The germline gives CDR1 SGHKS, CDR2 YYEKEE (reference sequence). Trimming removed 0 bases at V and 4 bases at J, with 11 bases between. The CDR3 spans 15 residues.